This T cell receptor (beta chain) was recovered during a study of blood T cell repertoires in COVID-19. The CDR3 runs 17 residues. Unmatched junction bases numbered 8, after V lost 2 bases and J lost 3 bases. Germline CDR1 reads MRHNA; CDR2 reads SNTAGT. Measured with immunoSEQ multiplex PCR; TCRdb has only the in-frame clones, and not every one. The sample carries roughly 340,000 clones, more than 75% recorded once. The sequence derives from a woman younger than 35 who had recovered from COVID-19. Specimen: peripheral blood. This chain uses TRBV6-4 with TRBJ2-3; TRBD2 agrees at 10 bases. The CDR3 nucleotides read TGTGCCAGCAGTGACATGGCTAGCGGGAGAATGACAGATACGCAGTATTTT. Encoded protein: CASSDMASGRMTDTQYF.